This T cell receptor (beta chain) was documented in a study of CD8 T cells in ankylosing spondylitis. General observations from the study: Disease-linked clones displayed a CD8+ phenotype and appeared relatively rarely in peripheral blood.

This clonotype was seen repeatedly, ten times or more. The antigen is undetermined. TCRdb independently ran MiXCR on the 5' RACE reads; one entry per CDR3 protein. The sample holds around 250,000 distinct CDR3 sequences, about 10% seen once. In germline, CDR1 is SQVTM, CDR2 ANQGSEA. The V end lost 4 bases, the J end lost 5 bases, and 8 bases lay between the germline ends. The CDR3 extends over 12 amino acids. The chain has TRBV29-1 and TRBJ1-4; a weak D match, TRBD1 (5 bases). The TCR comes from a male donor with ankylosing spondylitis or in good health (not recorded which). Sequencing input: blood, either unsorted or a sorted T cell fraction (not recorded which). Written as DNA, the CDR3 is TGCAGCGTTGCGAGGGGAAATGAAAAACTGTTTTTT. Protein product: CSVARGNEKLFF.